This T cell receptor (beta chain) was retrieved from a study of T cell repertoires in aging, cancer and after chemotherapy. Overall study: Donors were grouped into six age bands spanning 30 or younger through 70 or older. The full dataset contained approximately 9.6 million TCR reads.

CDR3 size: 17 residues. In the case of this clonotype: Its antigen remains unidentified.

Amplification of TCR beta used genomic DNA extracted from peripheral blood. Study observations and caveats: Median generation probability rose over the chemotherapy interval in each cancer cohort, suggesting rebound thymic output. Age-matched healthy donors had significantly more diverse, less clonal blood TCR repertoires than untreated cancer patients.

TRB rearrangements spanning V, D and J were amplified using mixed TRB-A/B primers. TCRdb fed the multiplex PCR reads into MiXCR, producing one record per CDR3 protein. The table lists 6,700 or so distinct CDR3 sequences, about 50% of them singletons. Sequencing was carried out using blood. This clonotype was obtained from a human donor with a solid tumor. This rearrangement joins TRBV21-1 to TRBJ2-7. TRBV21-1 is tagged as a pseudogene. The CDR3 coding sequence is TGTGCCAGCAGCCCAAAGAGTGGCTTTCCCCGCTCCTACGAGCAGTACTTC. This encodes CASSPKSGFPRSYEQYF.